The 17 T cell receptor beta chains in this list originate from one sample, sequenced in a study of T cells after yellow fever vaccination. TCRdb re-called the 5' RACE reads through MiXCR, storing one row per CDR3 protein. The sample yields a few hundred thousand distinct CDR3 sequences, roughly a sixth seen once. Sequences were derived from PBMCs, sampled 5 to 6 days after the first yellow fever vaccination. All receptors come from a man aged 18 to 29 who received the YFV17D yellow fever vaccine.

The rearrangement links TRBV3-1 to TRBJ2-4, with no clear D. This CDR3 region has 13 residues. Trimming took 0 bases from V and 6 from J, leaving 6 bases between them. Germline lookup yields CDR1 LGHDT and CDR2 YNNKEL (reference sequence). CDR3 nucleotides: TGTGCCAGCAGCCAAGAAGGCCCAAACATTCAGTACTTC. Translated, it gives CASSQEGPNIQYF. Together with reference TRBV3-1 and TRBJ2-4, the CDR3 gives the full variable domain: DTAVSQTPKYLVTQMGNDKSIKCEQNLGHDTMYWYKQDSKKFLKIMFSYNNKELIINETVPNRFSPKSPDKAHLNLHINSLELGDSAVYFCASSQEGPNIQYFGAGTRLSVL.

The chain employs TRBV7-6 and TRBJ2-5; D is undetermined. V was pared by 5 bases and J by 7 bases, with 8 bases between. The CDR3 consists of 11 residues. Germline V lookup: CDR1 SGHVS, CDR2 FNYEAQ. As DNA, the CDR3 is TGTGCCAGCAGCCTCAGCTTGACCCAGTACTTC. It yields the protein CASSLSLTQYF.

J is TRBJ2-1 and V is TRBV20-1; weak D call: TRBD1 (6 bases). V was trimmed by 1 base and J by 4 bases, leaving 14 bases between them. The CDR3 spans 15 residues. Per the germline V gene, CDR1 is DFQATT and CDR2 is SNEGSKA (reference sequence). Written as DNA, the CDR3 is TGCAGTGCTAGAGCCGGCAGGGGCGCGTACAATGAGCAGTTCTTC. Protein: CSARAGRGAYNEQFF.

The rearrangement uses TRBV12-3 or TRBV12-4 and TRBJ1-4; 7 nucleotides line up with TRBD1. This CDR3 region has 15 residues. The ends lost 10 bases at V and 3 bases at J; junction bases unmatched: 11. CDR3 residues: CANSLRGTANEKLFF. CDR3 DNA: TGTGCCAACAGCTTACGCGGGACAGCTAATGAAAAACTGTTTTTT.

The chain is built from TRBV20-1 and TRBJ1-3, with D uncertain. There are 13 residues in the CDR3. V lost 6 bases and J lost 8, with 17 bases in between. The germline CDR1 and CDR2 sequences are DFQATT and SNEGSKA (reference sequence). The DNA of the CDR3 is TGCAGTGCCCGTGAAACCGGGCTGGACACCATATATTTT. This translates into CSARETGLDTIYF.

This clonotype was detected a few times. The rearrangement uses TRBV27 and TRBJ2-5; TRBD2 agrees at 15 bases. This CDR3 has 17 amino acids. CDR1 and CDR2 from the germline V gene are MNHEY and SMNVEV (reference sequence). V was pared by 3 bases and J by 5 bases, with 7 bases of the junction left unmatched. The CDR3: CASSFRTSGGVGETQYF. The CDR3 nucleotides read TGTGCCAGCAGTTTCCGGACTAGCGGGGGGGTAGGGGAGACCCAGTACTTC.

The genes are TRBV5-1 and TRBJ2-3; TRBD2 might be the D (6 bases). V was pared by 4 bases and J by 2 bases, with 17 bases between. The CDR3 sequence is 16 residues long. The germline V gene has CDR1 SGHRS and CDR2 YFSETQ. The CDR3 DNA sequence: TGCGCCAGCAGCGTCGCACTCCGGGAGTTCACAGATACGCAGTATTTT. Translation gives CASSVALREFTDTQYF.

This clonotype was seen a few times. The V and J genes are TRBV29-1 and TRBJ2-7, with D uncertain. Germline CDR1 SQVTM, CDR2 ANQGSEA. The CDR3 extends over 13 amino acids. V was clipped by 8 bases and J by 0 bases, with 14 bases between them. Here the CDR3 reads CSPPRLSSYEQYV. The CDR3, as DNA: TGCAGCCCGCCTCGACTGAGCTCCTACGAGCAGTACGTC.

This clonotype has just a few counts. The chain has TRBV5-5 and TRBJ1-4; D might be TRBD1 (6 bases). Trimming cost V 4 bases and J 6 bases, with 16 bases left between them. The V gene's germline CDR1 is SGHKS and CDR2 YYEKEE (reference sequence). The length of the CDR3 is 15 residues. CDR3 sequence: CASSTGQGADEKLFF. Written as DNA, the CDR3 is TGTGCCAGCAGCACAGGGCAGGGTGCCGATGAAAAACTGTTTTTT.

CDR3 protein: CASGQSRTDTQYF. Written as DNA, the CDR3 is TGTGCCAGTGGACAGTCGAGGACAGATACGCAGTATTTT. V is TRBV9 and J is TRBJ2-3, with a weak D call TRBD1 (6 bases). Looked up from germline, CDR1 is SGDLS and CDR2 is YYNGEE. The V and J ends lost 8 bases and 3 bases respectively, with 13 bases between them. The CDR3 runs 13 residues.

The chain recombines TRBV7-3 with TRBJ1-2, with 7 bases fitting TRBD1. The V and J ends lost 2 bases and 8 bases, in that order; junction bases with no gene match: 8. The CDR3 has 14 amino acids. Germline CDR1 reads SGHTA; CDR2 reads FQGTGA. The chain's CDR3 is CASSLGGGFGGYTF. For the CDR3, the DNA is TGTGCCAGCAGCTTAGGAGGGGGCTTTGGAGGCTACACCTTC. The variable domain in full, with the rest retrieved from reference TRBV7-3 and TRBJ1-2, is GAGVSQTPSNKVTEKGKYVELRCDPISGHTALYWYRQSLGQGPEFLIYFQGTGAADDSGLPNDRFFAVRPEGSVSTLKIQRTERGDSAVYLCASSLGGGFGGYTFGSGTRLTVV.

This clonotype was found a few times. This chain connects TRBV27 to TRBJ1-1; 7 bases align to TRBD1. CDR1 and CDR2 (germline): MNHEY, SMNVEV (reference sequence). The CDR3 covers 14 residues. With V trimmed by 3 bases and J by 4 bases, 5 bases remained unmatched. CDR3 DNA: TGTGCCAGCAGTTTGGCGCAGGGGGTCACTGAAGCTTTCTTT. It specifies CASSLAQGVTEAFF.

V is TRBV9 and J is TRBJ1-2; tentative D call: TRBD1 (6 bases). The CDR3 is 13 residues long. The germline V gene encodes CDR1 SGDLS and CDR2 YYNGEE. V dropped 4 bases and J dropped 3 bases, with 10 bases sitting between them. The CDR3 loop reads CASSTGLDYGYTF. CDR3 sequence (DNA): TGTGCCAGCAGCACAGGGTTAGACTATGGCTACACCTTC.

The sample holds a few counts of this clonotype. V and J are TRBV27 and TRBJ1-6, with TRBD1 as a possible D gene (5 bases). The germline V gene encodes CDR1 MNHEY and CDR2 SMNVEV (reference sequence). The CDR3 is made up of 17 amino acids. Trimming left V 4 bases short and J 0 bases short, with 13 bases between. CDR3 nucleotide sequence: TGTGCCAGCAGTTCTCTCCGGACAAACTCCTATAATTCACCCCTCCACTTT. Its protein product is CASSSLRTNSYNSPLHF.

In its sample, this clonotype was seen a few times. The genes are TRBV12-3 or TRBV12-4 and TRBJ1-1, with D possibly TRBD1 on 6 matching bases. The germline V and J ends were trimmed by 4 bases and 3 bases, with 15 bases remaining between them. The CDR3 totals 15 residues. The CDR3: CASSYLRAGDTEAFF. DNA of the CDR3: TGTGCCAGCAGTTACTTGAGGGCAGGGGACACTGAAGCTTTCTTT.

In its sample, this clonotype was seen a few times. The J gene is TRBJ1-4, the V gene TRBV2; the match to TRBD1 covers 9 bases. The CDR3 sequence is 15 residues long. Per the germline V gene, CDR1 is SNHLY and CDR2 is FYNNEI. Unmatched junction bases numbered 8, after V lost 5 bases and J lost 7 bases. The CDR3 reads CASSPQGARGEKLFF. The CDR3 DNA reads TGTGCCAGCAGTCCACAGGGGGCGCGGGGTGAAAAACTGTTTTTT.

This clonotype was observed a handful of times. The V and J genes are TRBV6-5 and TRBJ1-1, with 7 bases aligning to TRBD1. The length of the CDR3 is 14 residues. V was clipped by 3 bases and J by 6 bases; unmatched bases: 7. Germline loops: CDR1 MNHEY, CDR2 SVGAGI. In nucleotides, the CDR3 is TGTGCCAGCAGTTATGCCGGCAGGGGGGCTGAAGCTTTCTTT. Amino acids: CASSYAGRGAEAFF.